This record concerns one T cell receptor (beta chain) sequence. The record originates from a study of blood T cell repertoires in COVID-19. Study at large: The United States, Italy and Spain provided the acute and convalescent COVID-19 samples. PBMCs, B-cell-depleted T cells, or T cells were the source of the cDNA or gDNA that made up the material.

In the authors' workflow: Amplifying reference gene primers gave estimates of nucleated cell counts. TCRdb keeps only in-frame clones here, not all; method: immunoSEQ multiplex PCR. The DNA was the basis for D and trimming; V, J and clone size are from that table. There are about 190,000 clones in the sample; about 90% occur only once, and roughly 21% lies in the top ten. Sequenced input: peripheral blood. This clonotype was obtained from a man aged 55 to 70 with active or convalescent COVID-19.

CDR3 DNA: TGTGCCACCAGCAGAGATCAGGGGGTTTGGACTGAAGCTTTCTTT. It is translated as CATSRDQGVWTEAFF. J is TRBJ1-1 and V is TRBV15, with 7 bases that match TRBD1. V lost 0 bases to trimming and J lost 5 bases; unmatched junction nucleotides: 6. The CDR3 has 15 amino acids. CDR1 is LNHNV and CDR2 is YYDKDF in the germline V gene (reference sequence).